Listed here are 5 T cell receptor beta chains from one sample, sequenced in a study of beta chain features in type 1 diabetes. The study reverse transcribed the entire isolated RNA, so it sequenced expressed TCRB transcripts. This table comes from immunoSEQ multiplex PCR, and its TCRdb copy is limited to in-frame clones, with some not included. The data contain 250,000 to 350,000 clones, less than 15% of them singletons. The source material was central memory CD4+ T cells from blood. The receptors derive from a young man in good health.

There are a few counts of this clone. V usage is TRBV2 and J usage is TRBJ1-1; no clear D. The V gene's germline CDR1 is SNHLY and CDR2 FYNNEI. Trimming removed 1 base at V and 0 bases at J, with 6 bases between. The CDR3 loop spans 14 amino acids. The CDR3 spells CASSEGVVNTEAFF. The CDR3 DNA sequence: TGTGCCAGCAGTGAAGGCGTGGTGAACACTGAAGCTTTCTTT.

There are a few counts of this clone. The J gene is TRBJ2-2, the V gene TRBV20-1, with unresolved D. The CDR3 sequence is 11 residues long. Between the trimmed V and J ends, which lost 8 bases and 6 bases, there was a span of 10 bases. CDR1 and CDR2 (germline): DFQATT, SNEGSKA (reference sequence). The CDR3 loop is CSLWVAGELFF. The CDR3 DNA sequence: TGCAGTCTGTGGGTTGCCGGGGAGCTGTTTTTT.

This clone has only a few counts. The CDR3 is CASSLRQLDSGELFF. The DNA for the CDR3 is TGTGCCAGCAGCCTAAGACAGTTGGATTCCGGGGAGCTGTTTTTT. The chain joins TRBV2 to TRBJ2-2, with D perhaps TRBD1 (5 bases). Germline-derived CDR1 and CDR2 are SNHLY and FYNNEI. This CDR3 comprises 15 residues. Deletions cut 6 bases from V and 6 bases from J, with 17 bases between.

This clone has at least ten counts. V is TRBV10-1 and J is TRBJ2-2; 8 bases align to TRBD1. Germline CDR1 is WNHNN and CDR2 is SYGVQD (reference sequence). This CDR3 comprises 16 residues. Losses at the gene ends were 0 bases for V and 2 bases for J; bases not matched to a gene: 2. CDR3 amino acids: CASSESGQANTGELFF. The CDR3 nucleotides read TGCGCCAGCAGTGAGTCGGGACAGGCTAACACCGGGGAGCTGTTTTTT.

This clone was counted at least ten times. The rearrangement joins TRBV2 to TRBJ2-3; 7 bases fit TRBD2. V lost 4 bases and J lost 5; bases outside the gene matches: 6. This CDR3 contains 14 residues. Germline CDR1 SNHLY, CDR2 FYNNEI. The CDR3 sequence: CASSVGTIGDTQYF. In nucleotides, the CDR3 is TGTGCCAGCAGTGTGGGGACTATAGGAGATACGCAGTATTTT.